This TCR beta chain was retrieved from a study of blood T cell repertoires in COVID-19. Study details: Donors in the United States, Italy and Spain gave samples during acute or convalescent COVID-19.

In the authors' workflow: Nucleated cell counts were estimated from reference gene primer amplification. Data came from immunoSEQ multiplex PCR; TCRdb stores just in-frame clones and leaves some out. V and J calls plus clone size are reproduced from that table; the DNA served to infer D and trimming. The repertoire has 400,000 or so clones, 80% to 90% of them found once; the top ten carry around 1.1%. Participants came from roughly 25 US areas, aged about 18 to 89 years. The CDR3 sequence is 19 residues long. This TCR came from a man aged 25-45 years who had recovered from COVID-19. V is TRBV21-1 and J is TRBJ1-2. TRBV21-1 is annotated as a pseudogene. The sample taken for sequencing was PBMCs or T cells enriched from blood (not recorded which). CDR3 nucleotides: TGTGCCAGCACCAAAGACCTACTAAAGAGGATCCCCCGGGGGGATGGCTACACCTTC. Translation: CASTKDLLKRIPRGDGYTF.